The source of this T cell receptor (beta chain) is a study of blood T cell repertoires in COVID-19. Profiled with immunoSEQ multiplex PCR; TCRdb holds only in-frame clones, not every one. The data show hundreds of thousands of clones, with 89% seen just once and approximately 5.5% held by the top ten. The ends were cut back, 0 bases at V and 2 bases at J, with 13 bases in the middle. This CDR3 contains 16 residues. Per germline, CDR1 MGHRA and CDR2 YSYEKL. What was sequenced was PBMCs or T cells enriched from blood (not recorded which). This chain joins TRBV4-1 and TRBJ1-1; a possible D gene is TRBD1 (6 bases). This sequence was found in a man aged 55-75 years who had recovered from COVID-19. The CDR3 loop is CASSQDRQQGNTEAFF. The CDR3 DNA follows: TGCGCCAGCAGCCAAGACCGACAACAGGGCAACACTGAAGCTTTCTTT.